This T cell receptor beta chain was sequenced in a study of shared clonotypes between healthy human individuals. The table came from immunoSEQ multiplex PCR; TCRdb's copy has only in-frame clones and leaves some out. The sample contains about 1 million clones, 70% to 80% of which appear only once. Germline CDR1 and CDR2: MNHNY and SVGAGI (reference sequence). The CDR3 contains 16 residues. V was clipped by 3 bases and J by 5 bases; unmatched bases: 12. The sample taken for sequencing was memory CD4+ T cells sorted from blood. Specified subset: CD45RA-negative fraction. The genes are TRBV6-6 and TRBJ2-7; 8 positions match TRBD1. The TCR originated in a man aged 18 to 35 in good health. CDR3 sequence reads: CASSYSTGTGLNEQYF. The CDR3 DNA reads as TGTGCCAGCAGTTATTCTACCGGGACAGGTTTGAACGAGCAGTACTTC.